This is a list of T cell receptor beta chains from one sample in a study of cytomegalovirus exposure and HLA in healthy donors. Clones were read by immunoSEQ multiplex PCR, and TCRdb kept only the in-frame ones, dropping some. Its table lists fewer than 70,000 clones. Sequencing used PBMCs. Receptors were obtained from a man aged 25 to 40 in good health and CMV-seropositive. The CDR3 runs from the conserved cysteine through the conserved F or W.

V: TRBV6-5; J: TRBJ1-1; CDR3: CASSDGTGGTEAFF
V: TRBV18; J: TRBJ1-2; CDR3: CASSLQDNYGYTF
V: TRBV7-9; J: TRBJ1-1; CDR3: CASRLMNTEAFF
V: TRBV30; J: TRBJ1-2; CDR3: CAWSVLYGTGRVYGYTF
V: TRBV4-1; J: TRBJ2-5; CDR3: CASSPEGAGETPGDETQYF
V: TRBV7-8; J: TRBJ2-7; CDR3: CASSGRGQGETYEQYF
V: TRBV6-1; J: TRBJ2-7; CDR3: CASSEQARYEQYF
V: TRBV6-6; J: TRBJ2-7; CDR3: CASSYPDRGTYEQYF
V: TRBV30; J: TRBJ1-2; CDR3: CAWSSAVDSLSDGYTF
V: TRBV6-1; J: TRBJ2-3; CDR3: CASISGGLSTDTQYF
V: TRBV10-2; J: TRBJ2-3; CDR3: CASSELMREGTDTQYF
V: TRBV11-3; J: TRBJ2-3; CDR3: CASSFSGDTQYF
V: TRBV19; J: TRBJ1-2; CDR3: CASRPSYGQSYGYTF
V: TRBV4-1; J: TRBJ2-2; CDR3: CASSSRAGVNTGELFF
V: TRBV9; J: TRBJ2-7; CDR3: CASSAGTSGGYEQYF
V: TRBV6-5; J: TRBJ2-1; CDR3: CASSYSAGGPNEQFF
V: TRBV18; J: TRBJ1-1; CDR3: CASSDGGGLRDTEAFF
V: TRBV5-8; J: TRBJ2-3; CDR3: CASSSEERLTDTQYF
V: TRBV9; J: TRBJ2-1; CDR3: CASSPGESSDNEQFF
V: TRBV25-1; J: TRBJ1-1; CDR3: CASSVGTGPLAEAFF
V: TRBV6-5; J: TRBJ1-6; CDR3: CALGEGYNSPLHF
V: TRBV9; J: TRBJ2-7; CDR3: CASSPLDSSYEQYF
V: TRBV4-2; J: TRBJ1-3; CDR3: CASSQDHVSGNTIYF
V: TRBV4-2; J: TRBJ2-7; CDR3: CASSQPAGGNAYEQYF
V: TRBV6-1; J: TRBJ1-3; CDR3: CASRLDSTGLDTIYF
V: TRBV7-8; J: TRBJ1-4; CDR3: CASSGQQGARETLFF
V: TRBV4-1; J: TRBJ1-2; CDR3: CASSRQQAPNGYTF
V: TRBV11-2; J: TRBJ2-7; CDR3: CASSLLGGDGPYEQYF
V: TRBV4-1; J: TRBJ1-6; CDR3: CASSYQLRPGPLHF
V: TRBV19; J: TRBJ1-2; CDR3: CASSMDRSYGYTF
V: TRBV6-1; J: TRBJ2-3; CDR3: CASTETGTGSDTQYF
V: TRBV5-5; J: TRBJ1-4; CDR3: CASSLGQGAPEKLFF
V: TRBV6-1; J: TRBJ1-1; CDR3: CASSELRFTEAFF
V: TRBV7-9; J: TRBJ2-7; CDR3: CASSSMAHEQYF
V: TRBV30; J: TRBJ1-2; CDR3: CAWSLSDYGYTF
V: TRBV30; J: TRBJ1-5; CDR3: CAWSILGSDQPQHF
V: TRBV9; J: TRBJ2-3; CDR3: CASSVEGNGGGDTQYF
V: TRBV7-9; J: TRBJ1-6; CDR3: CASRQRTGLDSPLHF
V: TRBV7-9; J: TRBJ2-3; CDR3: CASSLVASTDTQYF
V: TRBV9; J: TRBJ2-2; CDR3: CASTIDGSPRGGELFF